This TCR beta chain was sequenced during a study of blood T cell repertoires in COVID-19. Study context: The study drew acute and convalescent COVID-19 samples from the United States, Italy and Spain. PBMCs, B-cell-depleted T cells, or T cells provided the cDNA or gDNA that made up the material.

Per the authors' pipeline: From reference gene primer amplification, estimates of nucleated cell counts were derived. TCRdb's table, derived via immunoSEQ multiplex PCR, lists solely in-frame clones and lacks some. V and J calls and clone size come straight from that table; D and trimming were deduced from the DNA. The top ten hold about 28% of the sample, which has approximately 140,000 clones, approximately 90% seen once. Trimming pared 9 bases from V and 2 bases from J, leaving 15 bases between. In germline, CDR1 is SNHLY, CDR2 FYNNEI. There are 14 residues in the CDR3. The clonotype comes from a human donor in a cohort sampled during active COVID-19. This chain joins TRBV2 and TRBJ2-3; a weak D match, TRBD2 (5 bases). The sample was peripheral blood. The CDR3 nucleotides are TGTGCCAGTTCTATCCCGGGATACACAGATACGCAGTATTTT. It encodes CASSIPGYTDTQYF.